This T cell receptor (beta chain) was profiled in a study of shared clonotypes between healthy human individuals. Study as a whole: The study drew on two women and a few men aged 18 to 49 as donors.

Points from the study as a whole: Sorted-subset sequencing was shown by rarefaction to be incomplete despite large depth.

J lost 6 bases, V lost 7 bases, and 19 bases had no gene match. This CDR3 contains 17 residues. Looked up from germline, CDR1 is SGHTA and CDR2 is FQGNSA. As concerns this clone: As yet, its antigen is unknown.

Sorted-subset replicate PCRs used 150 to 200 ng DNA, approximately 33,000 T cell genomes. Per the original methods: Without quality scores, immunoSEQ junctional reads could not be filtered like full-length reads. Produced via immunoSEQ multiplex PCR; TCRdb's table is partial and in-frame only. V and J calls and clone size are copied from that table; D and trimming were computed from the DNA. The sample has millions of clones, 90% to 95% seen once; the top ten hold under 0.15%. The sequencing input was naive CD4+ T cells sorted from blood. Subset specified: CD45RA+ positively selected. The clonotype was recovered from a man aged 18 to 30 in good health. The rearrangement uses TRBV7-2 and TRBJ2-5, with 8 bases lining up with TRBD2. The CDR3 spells CASNFSQPSGGSKTQYF. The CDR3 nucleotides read TGTGCCAGCAACTTTAGTCAGCCAAGCGGGGGTTCGAAGACCCAGTACTTC.